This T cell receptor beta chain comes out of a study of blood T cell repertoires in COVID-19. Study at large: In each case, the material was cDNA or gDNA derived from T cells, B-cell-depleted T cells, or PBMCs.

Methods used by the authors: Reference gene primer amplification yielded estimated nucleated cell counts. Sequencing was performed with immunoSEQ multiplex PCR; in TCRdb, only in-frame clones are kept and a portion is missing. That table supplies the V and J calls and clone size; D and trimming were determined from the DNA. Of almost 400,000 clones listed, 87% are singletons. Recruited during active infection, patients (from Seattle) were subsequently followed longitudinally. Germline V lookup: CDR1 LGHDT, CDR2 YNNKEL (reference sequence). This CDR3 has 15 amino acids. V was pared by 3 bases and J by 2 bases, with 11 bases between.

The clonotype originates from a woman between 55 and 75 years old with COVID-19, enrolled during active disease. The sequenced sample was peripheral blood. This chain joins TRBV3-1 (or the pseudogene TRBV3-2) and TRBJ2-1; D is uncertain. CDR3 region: CASSHRSVPYNEQFF. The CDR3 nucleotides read TGTGCCAGCAGCCACCGGAGTGTCCCCTACAATGAGCAGTTCTTC.